Listed here is a single T cell receptor beta chain. These data originate in a study of cytomegalovirus exposure and HLA in healthy donors. The PCR ran on 60 Vbeta and 13 Jbeta primers. Only in-frame clones appear in the TCRdb table, and some are missing; sequencing was by immunoSEQ multiplex PCR. The data hold fewer than 200,000 clones, with roughly 80% observed a single time. Sequenced sample: PBMCs. The receptor comes from a woman aged 18-35 years in good health and CMV-seronegative.

The CDR3 bases are TGTGCTTCCTCAGCGGGGAGGAGGCTCGATGAGCAGTTCTTC. Its protein product is CASSAGRRLDEQFF. This chain joins TRBV12-5 and TRBJ2-1, with 7 bases lining up with TRBD2. This CDR3 region has 14 residues. Germline loops: CDR1 LGHNT, CDR2 FRNRAP. Losses at the gene ends were 11 bases for V and 8 bases for J; bases not matched to a gene: 15.